This T cell receptor (beta chain) was identified in a study of T-cell memory formation after mild COVID-19. Overall study: TCR clusters mostly belonged to single donors.

J was trimmed by 0 bases and V by 4 bases; bases with no gene match: 4. This CDR3 is 15 amino acids long. The germline V gene encodes CDR1 SGHRS and CDR2 YFSETQ. This clonotype occurred a few times. TCRdb re-derived calls from the 5' RACE reads in MiXCR, one entry per CDR3 protein. This table holds roughly 580,000 distinct CDR3 sequences, about 20% found once. Source material: PBMCs or a T cell subset sorted from them (not recorded which). V is TRBV5-1 and J is TRBJ2-7, with TRBD1 identical over 10 bases. The TCR originated in an adult woman who had mild COVID-19 (a few samples of this study predate the infection). Cell type and time point are not known. The CDR3 DNA reads TGCGCCAGCAGCGATGGGACAGGGGACTCCTACGAGCAGTACTTC. This gives the protein CASSDGTGDSYEQYF.